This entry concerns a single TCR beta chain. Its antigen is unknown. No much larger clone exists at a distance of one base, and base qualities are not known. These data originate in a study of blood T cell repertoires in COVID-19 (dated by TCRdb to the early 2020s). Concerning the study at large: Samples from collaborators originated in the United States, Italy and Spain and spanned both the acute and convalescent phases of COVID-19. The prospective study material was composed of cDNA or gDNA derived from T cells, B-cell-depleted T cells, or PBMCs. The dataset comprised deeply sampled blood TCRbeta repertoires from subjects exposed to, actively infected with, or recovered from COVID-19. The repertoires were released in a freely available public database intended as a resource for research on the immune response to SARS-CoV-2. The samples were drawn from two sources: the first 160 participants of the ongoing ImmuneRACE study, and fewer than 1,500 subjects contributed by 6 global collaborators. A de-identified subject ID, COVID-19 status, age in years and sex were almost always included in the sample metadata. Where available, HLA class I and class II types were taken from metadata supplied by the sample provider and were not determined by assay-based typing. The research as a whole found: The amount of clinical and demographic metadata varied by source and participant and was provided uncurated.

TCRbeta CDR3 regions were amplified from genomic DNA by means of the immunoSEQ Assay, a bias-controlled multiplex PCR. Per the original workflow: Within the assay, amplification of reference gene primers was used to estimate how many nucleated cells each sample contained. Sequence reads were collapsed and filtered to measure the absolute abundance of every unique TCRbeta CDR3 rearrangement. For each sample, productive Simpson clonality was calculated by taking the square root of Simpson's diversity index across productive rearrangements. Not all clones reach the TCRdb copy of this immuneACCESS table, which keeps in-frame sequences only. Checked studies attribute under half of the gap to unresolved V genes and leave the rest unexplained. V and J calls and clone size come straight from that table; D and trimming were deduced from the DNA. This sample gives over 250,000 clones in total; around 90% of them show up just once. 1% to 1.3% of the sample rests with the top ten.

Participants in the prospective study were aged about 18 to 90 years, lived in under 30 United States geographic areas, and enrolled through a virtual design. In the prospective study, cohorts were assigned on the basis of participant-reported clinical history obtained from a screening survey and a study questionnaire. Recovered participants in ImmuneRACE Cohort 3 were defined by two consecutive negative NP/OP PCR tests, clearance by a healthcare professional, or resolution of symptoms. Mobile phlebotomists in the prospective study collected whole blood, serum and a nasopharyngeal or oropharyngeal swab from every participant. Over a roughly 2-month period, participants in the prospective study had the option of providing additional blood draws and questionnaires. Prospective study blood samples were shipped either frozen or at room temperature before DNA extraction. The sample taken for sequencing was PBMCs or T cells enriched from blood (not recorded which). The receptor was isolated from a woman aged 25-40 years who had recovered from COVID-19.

The nucleotide sequence reads TGTGCCAGCAGCTTCCGGGACACCACAGATACGCAGTATTTT. It specifies CASSFRDTTDTQYF. The chain was built from TRBV7-8 and TRBJ2-3, and possibly TRBD1, on 6 matching bases. Spanning cysteine to phenylalanine, the CDR3 consists of 14 amino acids. Just the 42-base CDR3 DNA is kept, in frame starting at base 1. Cut back by 3 bases and 2 bases, the V and J ends lie 9 bases apart. Reading the germline V gene gives CDR1 SGHVS and CDR2 FQNEAQ.